This TCR beta chain is from a study of T cells in Graves' hyperthyroidism and ophthalmopathy. Study context: Peripheral blood was collected at initial diagnosis, before any treatment. Points from the study as a whole: Most thyroid clonotypes expanded above 0.001 were also detected in blood.

Of note for this clonotype: Its antigen is unidentified.

Hyperthyroidism patients were newly diagnosed, had disease duration under 2 months, and were aged 18 to 65 years. The CDR3 covers 12 residues. Trimming removed 6 bases from V and 5 bases from J; junction bases left unmatched: 6. Germline V gives CDR1 DFQATT, CDR2 SNEGSKA (reference sequence). Amplified TCR beta CDR3 regions came from RNA transcripts. Primed by the HTBI set, a first-round RT-PCR was run on the TCR CDR3. TCRdb re-called the multiplex PCR reads through MiXCR, storing one row per CDR3 protein. In the table there are about 160,000 distinct CDR3 sequences, roughly 9.4% of which are singletons.

The sequence came from a woman younger than 35 with Graves' hyperthyroidism that later progressed to Graves' ophthalmopathy. Sequenced: blood. V usage is TRBV20-1 and J usage is TRBJ1-1; 7 bases map to TRBD1. CDR3 in amino acids: CSAGTVSTEAFF. In DNA form, the CDR3 reads TGCAGTGCAGGGACAGTCTCTACTGAAGCTTTCTTT.